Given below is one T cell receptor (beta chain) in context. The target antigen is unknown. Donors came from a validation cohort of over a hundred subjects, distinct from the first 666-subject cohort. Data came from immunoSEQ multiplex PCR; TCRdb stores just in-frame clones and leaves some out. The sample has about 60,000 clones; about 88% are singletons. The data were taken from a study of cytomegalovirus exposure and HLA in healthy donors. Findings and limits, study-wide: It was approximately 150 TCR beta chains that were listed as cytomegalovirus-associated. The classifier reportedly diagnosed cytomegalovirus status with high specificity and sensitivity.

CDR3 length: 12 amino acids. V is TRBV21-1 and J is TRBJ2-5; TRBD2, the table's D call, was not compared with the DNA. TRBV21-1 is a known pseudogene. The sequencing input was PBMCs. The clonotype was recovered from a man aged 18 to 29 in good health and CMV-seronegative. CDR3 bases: TGTGCCAACGGGGGAGACCAAGAGACCCAGTACTTC. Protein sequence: CANGGDQETQYF.